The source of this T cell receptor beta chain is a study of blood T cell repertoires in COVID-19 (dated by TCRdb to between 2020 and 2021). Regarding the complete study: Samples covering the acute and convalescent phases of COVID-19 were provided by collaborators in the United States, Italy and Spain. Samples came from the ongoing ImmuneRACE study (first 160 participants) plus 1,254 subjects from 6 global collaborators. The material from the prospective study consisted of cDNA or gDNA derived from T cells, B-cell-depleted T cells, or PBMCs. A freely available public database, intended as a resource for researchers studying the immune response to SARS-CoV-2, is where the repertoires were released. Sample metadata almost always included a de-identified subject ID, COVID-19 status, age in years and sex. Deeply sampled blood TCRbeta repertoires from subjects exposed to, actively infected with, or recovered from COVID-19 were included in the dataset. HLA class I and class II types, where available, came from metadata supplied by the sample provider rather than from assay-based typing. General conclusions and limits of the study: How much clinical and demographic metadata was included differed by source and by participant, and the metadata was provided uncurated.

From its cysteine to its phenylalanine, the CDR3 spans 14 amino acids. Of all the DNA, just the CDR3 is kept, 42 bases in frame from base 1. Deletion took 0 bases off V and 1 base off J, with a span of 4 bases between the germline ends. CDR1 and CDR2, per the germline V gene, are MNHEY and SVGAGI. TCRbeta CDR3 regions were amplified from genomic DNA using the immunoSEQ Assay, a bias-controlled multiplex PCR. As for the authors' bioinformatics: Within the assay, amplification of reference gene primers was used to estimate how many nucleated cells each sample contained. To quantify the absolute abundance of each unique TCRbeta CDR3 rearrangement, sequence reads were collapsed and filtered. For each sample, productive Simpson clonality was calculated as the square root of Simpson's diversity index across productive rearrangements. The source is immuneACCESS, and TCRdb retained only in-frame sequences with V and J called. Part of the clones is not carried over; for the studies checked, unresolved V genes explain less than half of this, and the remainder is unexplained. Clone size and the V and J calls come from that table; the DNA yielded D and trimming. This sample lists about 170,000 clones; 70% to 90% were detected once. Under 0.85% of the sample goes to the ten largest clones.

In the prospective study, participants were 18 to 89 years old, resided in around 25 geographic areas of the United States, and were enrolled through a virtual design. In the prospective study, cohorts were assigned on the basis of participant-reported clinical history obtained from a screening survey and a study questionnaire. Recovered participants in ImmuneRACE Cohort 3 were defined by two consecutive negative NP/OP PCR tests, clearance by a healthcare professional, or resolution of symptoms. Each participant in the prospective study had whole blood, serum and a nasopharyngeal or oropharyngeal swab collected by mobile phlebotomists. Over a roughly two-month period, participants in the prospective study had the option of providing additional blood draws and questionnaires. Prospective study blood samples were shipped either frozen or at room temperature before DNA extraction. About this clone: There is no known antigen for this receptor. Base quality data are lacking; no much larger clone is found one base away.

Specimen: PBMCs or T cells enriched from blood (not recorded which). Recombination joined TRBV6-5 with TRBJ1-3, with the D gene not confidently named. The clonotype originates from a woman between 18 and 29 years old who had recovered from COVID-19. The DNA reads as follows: TGTGCCAGCAGTTACTCGACTTCTGGAAACACCATATATTTT. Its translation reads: CASSYSTSGNTIYF.